What follows are 12 T cell receptor beta chains derived from one specimen sequenced in a study of graft-versus-host responses after intestinal transplantation (dated by TCRdb to 2020 to 2023). Library prep was done by the immunoSEQ multiplex PCR assay. The table was pulled from immuneACCESS by TCRdb, which kept in-frame rearrangements only. Such tables lose some clones; where checked, under half of the loss comes from unresolved V genes, and the rest has no known cause. This sample comprises 85,000 to 90,000 clones, under 95% of them detected only once. The ten most abundant clones make up just under 0.35% of the sample. The sample's time point, from its label and the paper: cells obtained before transplantation from donor or recipient. Their specific antigens are unknown. The material was unstimulated CD4+ T cells sorted from spleen or lymph node cells, obtained before transplant. These receptor sequences come from a human donor who was the organ donor for an intestinal transplant.

This chain connects TRBV30 to TRBJ1-1; 9 bases match TRBD1. With 3 bases clipped from V and 11 bases from J, the junction kept 7 bases outside the gene matches. This CDR3 region has 12 residues. CDR1 is GTSNPN and CDR2 is SVGIG in the germline V gene (reference sequence). The CDR3 loop is CAWRSIGQGAFF. CDR3 nucleotides: TGTGCCTGGAGATCAATAGGACAGGGGGCTTTCTTT.

The chain carries TRBV19 and TRBJ1-5; no reliable D call. The CDR3 contains 15 residues. The germline gives CDR1 LNHDA, CDR2 SQIVND (reference sequence). Trimming pared 4 bases from V and 0 bases from J, leaving 10 bases between. The CDR3 DNA follows: TGTGCCAGTAGTAGAGACGGGTATAGCAATCAGCCCCAGCATTTT. The encoded protein is CASSRDGYSNQPQHF. Using reference TRBV19 and TRBJ1-5 for the parts outside the CDR3, the full variable domain is DGGITQSPKYLFRKEGQNVTLSCEQNLNHDAMYWYRQDPGQGLRLIYYSQIVNDFQKGDIAEGYSVSREKKESFPLTVTSAQKNPTAFYLCASSRDGYSNQPQHFGDGTRLSIL.

In regard to this clone: Here the CDR3 omits its conserved ending phenylalanine or tryptophan, so a read error is the likely source. The J gene is TRBJ2-7, the V gene TRBV7-3; 8 nucleotides line up with TRBD1. The CDR3 runs 15 residues. Per germline, CDR1 SGHTA and CDR2 FQGTGA. CDR3 DNA sequence: TGTGCCAGCAGCCTAACCGGGACAGGTCTCTACGAGCAGTACCTC. Protein product: CASSLTGTGLYEQYL.

The chain has TRBV6-5 and TRBJ2-5, with TRBD2 matching over 7 bases. Germline V gene sequence: CDR1 MNHEY, CDR2 SVGAGI. The CDR3 consists of 16 residues. V lost 1 base to trimming and J lost 0 bases; unmatched junction nucleotides: 5. CDR3 bases: TGTGCCAGCAGTTACTTCTTCGCGGGGGACCAAGAGACCCAGTACTTC. It translates to CASSYFFAGDQETQYF.

The V and J genes are TRBV4-2 and TRBJ2-7; no clear D gene. From germline, CDR1 is LGHNA and CDR2 YNFKEQ. The V end was cut by 4 bases, the J end by 4 bases, with 11 bases between. The CDR3 runs to 13 residues. Here the CDR3 reads CASSLHPGYEQYF. CDR3 coding DNA: TGTGCCAGCAGCCTGCACCCCGGGTACGAGCAGTACTTC.

The J gene is TRBJ1-2, the V gene TRBV4-2; D perhaps matches TRBD1 (5 bases). The CDR3 has 14 residues. The germline V gene has CDR1 LGHNA and CDR2 YNFKEQ. V shed 2 bases and J shed 4 bases, with 11 bases lying between them. DNA for the CDR3: TGTGCCAGCAGCCAACAGGGAATAAGCTATGGCTACACCTTC. Translating it yields CASSQQGISYGYTF.

The V and J genes are TRBV4-2 and TRBJ2-5; TRBD2 matches 12 bases. Germline V lookup: CDR1 LGHNA, CDR2 YNFKEQ. There are 18 residues in the CDR3. The V gene end was trimmed by 4 bases and the J gene end by 4 bases; junction bases not matched to a gene: 13. The CDR3 DNA follows: TGTGCCAGCAGCCCATTTGTCGGTCCGGGACTAGCGGGAGAGACCCAGTACTTC. Translation gives CASSPFVGPGLAGETQYF.

CDR3 DNA: TGTGCCAGCAGTCTTGGACAGGGAAGAGCTAACTATGGCTACACCTTC. Its translation is CASSLGQGRANYGYTF. This rearrangement joins TRBV28 to TRBJ1-2; 8 nucleotides agree with TRBD1. J was trimmed by 0 bases and V by 5 bases; bases with no gene match: 8. The germline CDR1 and CDR2 sequences are MDHEN and SYDVKM. The CDR3 has 16 residues.

This clone has only one observation. The V and J genes are TRBV28 and TRBJ2-5; the D gene is possibly TRBD2 (5 bases). The CDR3 length is 15 residues. V lost 7 bases to trimming and J lost 5 bases, with 20 bases between them. Germline V lookup: CDR1 MDHEN, CDR2 SYDVKM. The CDR3 region has the DNA TGTGCCAGCACTCCGGGTTTCGGGGTGCGGGAGACCCAGTACTTC. Amino acids: CASTPGFGVRETQYF.

The genes are TRBV28 and TRBJ1-2; D possibly corresponds to TRBD1 (5 bases). CDR3 length: 14 amino acids. CDR1 and CDR2 (germline): MDHEN, SYDVKM. V lost 3 bases and J lost 2, with 10 bases in between. As DNA, the CDR3 is TGTGCCAGCAGTTTGTCGACAGCCAACTATGGCTACACCTTC. This sequence encodes CASSLSTANYGYTF.

V gene TRBV13 combines with J gene TRBJ2-5; D is unresolved. V was shortened by 2 bases and J by 0 bases, with 7 bases between the two germline ends. Germline V lookup: CDR1 PRHDT, CDR2 FYEKMQ (reference sequence). This CDR3 has 14 residues. The CDR3 coding sequence is TGTGCCAGCAGCTTATGGGCGTACCAAGAGACCCAGTACTTC. Its protein is CASSLWAYQETQYF.

This chain uses TRBV7-2 with TRBJ2-7; 13 nucleotides match TRBD2. V lost 4 bases and J lost 9; bases outside the gene matches: 9. This CDR3 comprises 15 residues. CDR1 is SGHTA and CDR2 is FQGNSA in the germline V gene. As DNA, the CDR3 is TGTGCCAGCAGCTACGGACTAGCGGGAGCCCCCCGGCAGTACTTC. It yields the protein CASSYGLAGAPRQYF.